Listed below are T cell receptor beta chains from one sample, sequenced in a study of T-cell reconstitution after alpha-beta-depleted transplantation in children. One entry per CDR3 protein, called by TCRdb with MiXCR from the PCR reads. The sample has some 80,000 distinct CDR3 sequences, 15% to 20% seen once. The sequencing here drew on PBMCs, mostly from graft donor cells, taken 360 days after TCRalphabeta/CD19-depleted stem cell transplant. The source of these receptors is a male patient aged 2 to 9 who had a stem cell transplant for acute lymphoblastic leukemia, so the T cells may come from the graft donor. Each CDR3 is given with its conserved first and last residue. Fields, in order: V gene, J gene, clone size, D gene, CDR3 DNA, CDR3 protein. D genes are given only for firm matches. Clone sizes are given selectively: once, few, many, or a class where the clone is expanded.

>TRBV2|TRBJ2-2|few|NA
TGTGCCAGCAGACTCAACGTAAACACCGGGGAGCTGTTTTTT
CASRLNVNTGELFF
>TRBV5-1|TRBJ2-7|few|NA
TGCGCCAGCACCGGACAGAATCCCTACGAGCAGTACTTC
CASTGQNPYEQYF
>TRBV2|TRBJ1-5|many|NA
TGTGCCAGCAGTGACCCAAGAAGGTCGATAGGGGGCAATCAGCCCCAGCATTTT
CASSDPRRSIGGNQPQHF
>TRBV7-9|TRBJ2-5|NA|NA
TGTGCCAGCAGCTTTTGGGGCTGGGGGACGAGAAAAGAGACCCAGTACTTC
CASSFWGWGTRKETQYF
>TRBV27|TRBJ2-4|NA|NA
TGTGCCAGCAGTGCACTAGCCAAAAACATTCAGTACTTC
CASSALAKNIQYF
>TRBV12-3/TRBV12-4|TRBJ1-5|few|TRBD1
TGTGCCAGCAGTTCACAGGGGTGGCAGCCCCAGCATTTT
CASSSQGWQPQHF
>TRBV5-1|TRBJ2-1|NA|TRBD2
TGCGCCAGCAGCTTGGATACTAGCGGGAGGGAAACCTACAATGAGCAGTTCTTC
CASSLDTSGRETYNEQFF
>TRBV5-1|TRBJ2-5|few|TRBD2
TGCGCCAGCAGCCCGGGACTAGCGGGAGACGGAGAGACCCAGTACTTC
CASSPGLAGDGETQYF
>TRBV12-3/TRBV12-4|TRBJ2-2|few|NA
TGTGCCAGCAGTCCCCCCAGGGTGGGGAGCTACACCGGGGAGCTGTTTTTT
CASSPPRVGSYTGELFF
>TRBV11-2|TRBJ2-5|once|NA
TGTGCCAGCAGCAATCGACACTACCAAGAGACCCAGTACTTC
CASSNRHYQETQYF
>TRBV29-1|TRBJ1-2|few|NA
TGCAGCGCTCGACAGTACAACTATGGCTACACCTTC
CSARQYNYGYTF
>TRBV5-1|TRBJ2-6|few|NA
TGCGCCAGCGGACCGGGACTCCCCTTTGGGGCCAACGTCCTGACTTTC
CASGPGLPFGANVLTF
>TRBV27|TRBJ2-1|NA|TRBD2
TGTGCCAGCAGTGCCGTCCTTTTAGCGGGAGAGACGAACAATGAGCAGTTCTTC
CASSAVLLAGETNNEQFF
>TRBV28|TRBJ2-7|NA|TRBD1
TGTGCCAGCAGTTCTCGCCAAGACAGGGGGCCGGGTGAGCAGTACTTC
CASSSRQDRGPGEQYF
>TRBV5-1|TRBJ2-3|many|NA
TGCGCCAGCAGGCCAGTTAGCACAGATACGCAGTATTTT
CASRPVSTDTQYF
>TRBV7-9|TRBJ2-3|few|TRBD2
TGTGCCAGCAGCTTAGGGGCCCGGGGGGAAGATACGCAGTATTTT
CASSLGARGEDTQYF
>TRBV5-1|TRBJ2-1|few|TRBD2
TGCGCCAGCAGCTTGGAAGCGGGAGCGTGGTACAATGAGCAGTTCTTC
CASSLEAGAWYNEQFF
>TRBV4-2|TRBJ2-7|NA|NA
TGTGCCAGCAGCCAATACGGACCGTCGAGGGCCTCCTACGAGCAGTACTTC
CASSQYGPSRASYEQYF
>TRBV6-4|TRBJ2-7|few|NA
TGTGCCAGCAGTATAGCCGAGCAGTACTTC
CASSIAEQYF
>TRBV5-1|TRBJ2-3|NA|TRBD2
TGCGCCAGCAGCTTTATGAGCGGGAGCCCAGATACGCAGTATTTT
CASSFMSGSPDTQYF
>TRBV19|TRBJ2-7|NA|NA
TGTGCCAGTAGTAAGGACAGCTACGAGCAGTACTTC
CASSKDSYEQYF
>TRBV4-1|TRBJ2-2|few|NA
TGCGCCAGCAGCCAAGATTTTAGGCCTTCGAGTACCGGGGAGCTGTTTTTT
CASSQDFRPSSTGELFF
>TRBV10-2|TRBJ2-7|few|NA
TGCGCCAGCAGTGAGATTGGCGGTTTTTCCTACGAGCAGTACTTC
CASSEIGGFSYEQYF
>TRBV11-2|TRBJ2-3|many|TRBD1
TGTGCCAGCAGCTTAGTAGGTGGACAGGGGAACACAGATACGCAGTATTTT
CASSLVGGQGNTDTQYF
>TRBV5-1|TRBJ2-7|NA|NA
TGCGCCAGCAGCTTAGGTGGGGGAACCTACGAGCAGTACTTC
CASSLGGGTYEQYF
>TRBV6-1|TRBJ2-7|few|TRBD1
TGTGCCAGCAGGGACAGGGGAATAGTCTACGAGCAGTACTTC
CASRDRGIVYEQYF
>TRBV4-1|TRBJ2-5|NA|TRBD2
TGCGCCAGCAGCCGAAGAGGACTAGCCGGATGGGAGACCCAGTACTTC
CASSRRGLAGWETQYF
>TRBV7-6|TRBJ2-7|NA|NA
TGTGCCAGCAGCCCAGGGTTGGGCGAGCAGTACTTC
CASSPGLGEQYF
>TRBV2|TRBJ2-2|NA|NA
TGTGCCAGCAGGGAGACAATTTGGGGCACCGGGGAGCTGTTTTTT
CASRETIWGTGELFF
>TRBV11-3|TRBJ1-4|few|NA
TGTGCCAGCAGCTTAGGGGGCGGAACTAATGAAAAACTGTTTTTT
CASSLGGGTNEKLFF
>TRBV5-1|TRBJ2-2|many|NA
TGCGCCAGCAGCACGAGGACCGGGAACACCGGGGAGCTGTTTTTT
CASSTRTGNTGELFF
>TRBV7-6|TRBJ2-7|NA|TRBD2
TGTGCCAGCAGCTTAACCCTTGGACTAGCGGGAGGGCGCGAGCAGTACTTC
CASSLTLGLAGGREQYF
>TRBV29-1|TRBJ1-1|NA|NA
TGCAGCGTCCGAACGCTCTACCGCGGTGAAGCTTTCTTT
CSVRTLYRGEAFF
>TRBV2|TRBJ2-7|NA|TRBD1
TGTGCCAGCAGGCCCGGGACAGGGTTCTACGAGCAGTACTTC
CASRPGTGFYEQYF
>TRBV6-5|TRBJ2-3|NA|TRBD2
TGTGCCAGCAGTTATGCGGGAGGGACAGATACGCAGTATTTT
CASSYAGGTDTQYF
>TRBV5-1|TRBJ2-3|few|TRBD1
TGCGCCAGCAGCTTGGCCAGGACAGGGACTGGCACAGATACGCAGTATTTT
CASSLARTGTGTDTQYF
>TRBV5-1|TRBJ2-1|many|NA
TGCGCCAGCAGCTTGGCCTTGCTAGCCGGGAATGAGCAGTTCTTC
CASSLALLAGNEQFF
>TRBV7-2|TRBJ2-7|NA|NA
TGTGCCAGCGGCTTAGTAACAGGGAGGATTAGCGAGCAGTACTTC
CASGLVTGRISEQYF
>TRBV3-1|TRBJ2-7|NA|TRBD2
TGTGCCAGCAGCCAATCCCCACTAGCGGGAGTCGCCTACGAGCAGTACTTC
CASSQSPLAGVAYEQYF
>TRBV7-2|TRBJ1-4|NA|NA
TGTGCCAGCAGCCCTCAGTGGACGGGGCTGAGGGAAAAACTGTTTTTT
CASSPQWTGLREKLFF
>TRBV5-4|TRBJ2-7|NA|NA
TGTGCCAGCAGCTCGAACAGGGTTCGCGAGCAGTACTTC
CASSSNRVREQYF
>TRBV20-1|TRBJ2-2|few|TRBD1
TGCAGTGCTAGAACAGGGGGCTCTAACGCCGGGGAGCTGTTTTTT
CSARTGGSNAGELFF
>TRBV7-9|TRBJ2-2|many|TRBD1
TGTGCCAGCAGCTTTGGGACAGGGAAGAGCGGGGAGCTGTTTTTT
CASSFGTGKSGELFF
>TRBV6-2/TRBV6-3|TRBJ2-1|NA|TRBD2
TGTGCCAGCAGACGAACTATGGAACTAGCGACCCACAATGAGCAGTTCTTC
CASRRTMELATHNEQFF
>TRBV20-1|TRBJ2-1|NA|TRBD2
TGCAGTGCTAGACATACCTCAGGATCTAGCGGGGGATACAATGAGCAGTTCTTC
CSARHTSGSSGGYNEQFF
>TRBV20-1|TRBJ1-6|NA|TRBD1
TGCAGTGCAAAAAAGAGGGGGCCTAGGAATTCACCCCTCCACTTT
CSAKKRGPRNSPLHF
>TRBV7-9|TRBJ1-4|many|NA
TGTGCCAGCAGCTTAGGACGTGCAACTAATGAAAAACTGTTTTTT
CASSLGRATNEKLFF
>TRBV19|TRBJ2-1|few|NA
TGTGCCAGTAGTATTCCACGGGGTACAATGCTTAGAAATGAGCAGTTCTTC
CASSIPRGTMLRNEQFF
>TRBV6-5|TRBJ2-1|few|NA
TGTGCCAGCAGAAAGACCCACAATGAGCAGTTCTTC
CASRKTHNEQFF